These T cell receptor beta chains were read from a single sample in a study of post-analysis software for immune sequencing data. One entry per CDR3 protein, called by TCRdb with MiXCR from the PCR reads. The sample holds approximately 570,000 distinct CDR3 sequences, 44% seen once. Sequenced input: blood. Source of these receptors: a girl between 10 and 17 years old with multiple sclerosis. Both conserved end residues are part of each CDR3. A D gene is named only where the DNA matches it firmly. Clone size is not always given. Where it is, it says once, few, many or a class for expanded clones.

DNA: TGTGCCAGCAGCAGACAGGGGCCCCCTGAAGCTTTCTTT
CDR3: CASSRQGPPEAFF
V: TRBV6-5
J: TRBJ1-1
D: TRBD1
size: few

DNA: TGCGCCAGCAGTAAGCAACTAGCGGGAGTGGATGAGCAGTTCTTC
CDR3: CASSKQLAGVDEQFF
V: TRBV5-1
J: TRBJ2-1
D: TRBD2
size: -

DNA: TGTGCCAGCAGATCGGACATTGATGAGCAGTTCTTC
CDR3: CASRSDIDEQFF
V: TRBV5-4
J: TRBJ2-1
D: -
size: -

DNA: TGTGCCATCAGTGATGGAGGATCGAGTACTGAAGCTTTCTTT
CDR3: CAISDGGSSTEAFF
V: TRBV10-3
J: TRBJ1-1
D: -
size: few

DNA: TGCAGCGCTTCCTTTGAGCGGGGAGACATTCAGTACTTC
CDR3: CSASFERGDIQYF
V: TRBV29-1
J: TRBJ2-4
D: TRBD2
size: few

DNA: TGTGCCAGCAGAGGGCCCGGGACAGGGGAAGGCTACACCTTC
CDR3: CASRGPGTGEGYTF
V: TRBV12-3/TRBV12-4
J: TRBJ1-2
D: TRBD1
size: few

DNA: TGCGCCAGCAGCTTGGAAGGACGTCTCGAAAATTCACCCCTCCACTTT
CDR3: CASSLEGRLENSPLHF
V: TRBV5-1
J: TRBJ1-6
D: -
size: -

DNA: TGCGCCAGCAGCTCCCCAACCACGGATGAGCAGTTCTTC
CDR3: CASSSPTTDEQFF
V: TRBV5-1
J: TRBJ2-1
D: -
size: few

DNA: TGTGCCAGCAGCTTACTCGGACAGGGGCCCTACGAGCAGTACTTC
CDR3: CASSLLGQGPYEQYF
V: TRBV7-3
J: TRBJ2-7
D: TRBD1
size: -

DNA: TGTGCCAGCAGCTCCATTGGGACGGGAGAGACCCAGTACTTC
CDR3: CASSSIGTGETQYF
V: TRBV4-2
J: TRBJ2-5
D: -
size: -

DNA: TGTGCCAGCAGACGGACAGGGCTTACCGTGGATCAGCCCCAGCATTTT
CDR3: CASRRTGLTVDQPQHF
V: TRBV27
J: TRBJ1-5
D: TRBD1
size: -

DNA: TGTGCCAGCAGCCCTACTAGCGGGAGGGCCCCTGAGCAGTTCTTC
CDR3: CASSPTSGRAPEQFF
V: TRBV13
J: TRBJ2-1
D: TRBD2
size: -

DNA: TGTGCCAGCAGTTTACGGACTAGCAGTTACGAGCAGTACTTC
CDR3: CASSLRTSSYEQYF
V: TRBV12-3/TRBV12-4
J: TRBJ2-7
D: TRBD2
size: few

DNA: TGTGCCACCAGCAGAGACGGACTAGCGCAAGAGACCCAGTACTTC
CDR3: CATSRDGLAQETQYF
V: TRBV15
J: TRBJ2-5
D: TRBD2
size: few

DNA: TGTGCCAGCAGTTTTTCAACTAACTATGGCTACACCTTC
CDR3: CASSFSTNYGYTF
V: TRBV6-6
J: TRBJ1-2
D: -
size: few

DNA: TGTGCCAGCAACTTCCCCCCGGGACGGTACCAAGAGACCCAGTACTTC
CDR3: CASNFPPGRYQETQYF
V: TRBV25-1
J: TRBJ2-5
D: -
size: -

DNA: TGTGCCAGCAGTATTTCAGCGAACACCGGGGAGCTGTTTTTT
CDR3: CASSISANTGELFF
V: TRBV12-3/TRBV12-4
J: TRBJ2-2
D: -
size: -

DNA: TGCGCCAGCAGCTTGGGGAGGACAGGGTCTTTGGGCTATGGCTACACCTTC
CDR3: CASSLGRTGSLGYGYTF
V: TRBV5-1
J: TRBJ1-2
D: TRBD1
size: few

DNA: TGTGCCAGCAGTTTCGGGGGACTCAATGAGCAGTTCTTC
CDR3: CASSFGGLNEQFF
V: TRBV12-3/TRBV12-4
J: TRBJ2-1
D: -
size: few

DNA: TGCAGCGTCAGAGGGCTAGCGACACAGGGTCCCACAGATATGCAGTATTTT
CDR3: CSVRGLATQGPTDMQYF
V: TRBV29-1
J: TRBJ2-3
D: -
size: few

DNA: TGTGCCAGACCGGCGACGGGGGGCACAGATACGCAGTATTTT
CDR3: CARPATGGTDTQYF
V: TRBV27
J: TRBJ2-3
D: -
size: few

DNA: TGCAGCGTTTCCCCTTTGCGGGAGACCTACAATGAGCAGTTCTTC
CDR3: CSVSPLRETYNEQFF
V: TRBV29-1
J: TRBJ2-1
D: TRBD2
size: few

DNA: TGTGCCAGCAGCTTAGCCGGACAGGGAGGATATGGCTACACCTTC
CDR3: CASSLAGQGGYGYTF
V: TRBV7-9
J: TRBJ1-2
D: TRBD1
size: few

DNA: TGCGCCAGCAGCTGCGGCGGAAGCTCCTACGAGCAGTACTTC
CDR3: CASSCGGSSYEQYF
V: TRBV5-1
J: TRBJ2-7
D: -
size: -

DNA: TGTGCCAGCAGTTCTGTCACCCGACAGGGCACTGAAGCTTTCTTT
CDR3: CASSSVTRQGTEAFF
V: TRBV12-3/TRBV12-4
J: TRBJ1-1
D: TRBD1
size: -

DNA: TGTGCCAGCAGCTTATCTTGGCAAGAGACCCAGTACTTC
CDR3: CASSLSWQETQYF
V: TRBV7-9
J: TRBJ2-5
D: -
size: -

DNA: TGCAGTGCTCAACCGGGACTAGAGGATACGCAGTATTTT
CDR3: CSAQPGLEDTQYF
V: TRBV20-1
J: TRBJ2-3
D: TRBD2
size: -

DNA: TGCAGTGCTAGAGATAGTAGGACTCCATACAATGAGCAGTTCTTC
CDR3: CSARDSRTPYNEQFF
V: TRBV20-1
J: TRBJ2-1
D: -
size: few

DNA: TGCGCCAGCAGCCGCGGGACCGGGGAGCTGTTTTTT
CDR3: CASSRGTGELFF
V: TRBV4-1
J: TRBJ2-2
D: -
size: -

DNA: TGTGCCAGCAGCTCGATCGGGGGTGTTGGGCAGTTCTTC
CDR3: CASSSIGGVGQFF
V: TRBV2
J: TRBJ2-1
D: -
size: -

DNA: TGTGCCACCAGTGATTTGGCAAGGGACGGGGGTTGGACCCAGTACTTC
CDR3: CATSDLARDGGWTQYF
V: TRBV24-1
J: TRBJ2-5
D: -
size: -

DNA: TGTGCCAGCAGTGACCCGGACAGGGGGGCCTATGGCTACACCTTC
CDR3: CASSDPDRGAYGYTF
V: TRBV2
J: TRBJ1-2
D: TRBD1
size: once

DNA: TGTGCCAGCAGCGTAGATTACACCAGGGGCTACGAGCAGTACTTC
CDR3: CASSVDYTRGYEQYF
V: TRBV9
J: TRBJ2-7
D: -
size: -

DNA: TGCAGCGTTGAACCTAGACTAGCGGGAAGGCATGAGCAGTTCTTC
CDR3: CSVEPRLAGRHEQFF
V: TRBV29-1
J: TRBJ2-1
D: TRBD2
size: -

DNA: TGTGCCAGCAGCTTAGATCGACTAGCGGGTCCCCAAGAGACCCAGTACTTC
CDR3: CASSLDRLAGPQETQYF
V: TRBV11-2
J: TRBJ2-5
D: TRBD2
size: few

DNA: TGTGCCAGCGGGGGCTACACAGATACGCAGTATTTT
CDR3: CASGGYTDTQYF
V: TRBV7-2
J: TRBJ2-3
D: -
size: many

DNA: TGCAGCGGGACAGGGGCAGGAGAGACCCAGTACTTC
CDR3: CSGTGAGETQYF
V: TRBV29-1
J: TRBJ2-5
D: TRBD1
size: few

DNA: TGTGCCAGCAGTTACTCCTGGGTAGATCAGCCCCAGCATTTT
CDR3: CASSYSWVDQPQHF
V: TRBV6-6
J: TRBJ1-5
D: -
size: -

DNA: TGTGCCAGCAGCTTAAAGGGGCGTGAGCAGTACTTC
CDR3: CASSLKGREQYF
V: TRBV7-2
J: TRBJ2-5
D: -
size: -

DNA: TGTGCCAGCATTACCACCCGGACTAGCGGTTACAATGAGCAGTTCTTC
CDR3: CASITTRTSGYNEQFF
V: TRBV12-3/TRBV12-4
J: TRBJ2-1
D: TRBD2
size: -

DNA: TGTGCCTGCAGTTATAAAAGGGGACCGCGCGAAGAGACCCAGTACTTC
CDR3: CACSYKRGPREETQYF
V: TRBV6-5
J: TRBJ2-5
D: -
size: -

DNA: TGTGCCAGCAGTCTGAGGGCAGTTACTTGGACCCAGTACTTC
CDR3: CASSLRAVTWTQYF
V: TRBV12-3/TRBV12-4
J: TRBJ2-5
D: -
size: few

DNA: TGTGCCATCAGTGAAGGGGCTAGCGGGGGAGCGGCGCAGTACTTC
CDR3: CAISEGASGGAAQYF
V: TRBV10-3
J: TRBJ2-5
D: TRBD2
size: few

DNA: TGCGCCAGCAGCCAACCGTCCCCCACCAGGAATTACTATGGCTACACCTTC
CDR3: CASSQPSPTRNYYGYTF
V: TRBV4-1
J: TRBJ1-2
D: -
size: few

DNA: TGTGCCAGCAGCTTAGGCCTAGCGGGGTTAGATACGCAGTATTTT
CDR3: CASSLGLAGLDTQYF
V: TRBV11-2
J: TRBJ2-3
D: TRBD2
size: few